These 4 T cell receptor beta chains were sequenced from one sample in a study of human T cells and chemical hapten exposure. Documented time point: pre-sensitization, week 0. Indicated treatment: therapeutic diphenylcyclopropenone sensitization with weekly scalp DPC. TCRdb used MiXCR to reprocess the RACE reads, holding one entry per CDR3 protein. The table has some 74,000 distinct CDR3 sequences, 12% to 15% seen once; the top ten hold about 4.9%. The specimen was whole blood, collected in connection with sensitization to the hapten diphenylcyclopropenone (DPC). The receptor set was obtained from a woman aged 45-65 years with alopecia areata. Some clones in this sample may be carry-over from other donors' samples.

In this sample, this clonotype turned up many times. The chain joins TRBV7-2 to TRBJ2-3; D gene ambiguous. CDR3 length equals 16 residues. The germline V and J ends were trimmed by 5 bases and 4 bases, with 19 bases remaining between them. CDR1 and CDR2 from the germline V gene are SGHTA and FQGNSA. CDR3 coding DNA: TGTGCCAGCAGCCCTCCCGGAGTCGGCAGCTCAGATACGCAGTATTTT. It specifies CASSPPGVGSSDTQYF.

The CDR3 loop is CASSKDSWIQPQHF. CDR3 nucleotides: TGTGCCAGCAGCAAAGACAGTTGGATACAGCCCCAGCATTTT. The chain joins TRBV21-1 to TRBJ1-5. TRBV21-1 is tagged as a pseudogene. The CDR3 is 14 residues long.

This clonotype was seen a few times. The chain joins TRBV10-3 to TRBJ1-5; D gene uncertain. The length of the CDR3 is 14 residues. Germline V CDR1 and CDR2: ENHRY, SYGVKD. V lost 2 bases and J 2 bases, leaving 7 bases between the germline ends. The CDR3, as DNA: TGTGCCATCAGTGAGGGGTTCGGCAATCAGCCCCAGCATTTT. Translating it yields CAISEGFGNQPQHF.

By share, this clonotype counts as medium-sized (0.01 to 0.1%). The genes are TRBV28 and TRBJ2-3; 7 bases fit TRBD2. The ends lost 3 bases at V and 2 bases at J; junction bases unmatched: 8. The CDR3 has 16 amino acids. Germline V gene sequence: CDR1 MDHEN, CDR2 SYDVKM. CDR3: CASSFLGGGPTDTQYF. The CDR3 coding sequence is TGTGCCAGCAGTTTTCTGGGGGGAGGGCCCACAGATACGCAGTATTTT.